What follows are 31 T cell receptor beta chains derived from one specimen sequenced in a study of Ad26.COV2.S vaccination and SARS-CoV-2 variants. Only in-frame clones appear in the TCRdb table, and some are missing; sequencing was by immunoSEQ multiplex PCR. The data hold around 86,000 clones, with around 82% observed a single time. The material was peripheral blood, obtained after recovery from COVID-19. The receptors here all came from a human donor who had recovered from COVID-19.

The chain has TRBV27 and TRBJ2-3; D not resolved. The CDR3 totals 13 residues. Germline V lookup: CDR1 MNHEY, CDR2 SMNVEV (reference sequence). V gave up 6 bases and J gave up 0 bases, with 7 bases separating them. The CDR3 loop is CASRITSTDTQYF. As DNA, the CDR3 is TGTGCCAGCAGGATTACTAGCACAGATACGCAGTATTTT.

The chain has TRBV10-3 and TRBJ1-3; the D is unclear. From germline, CDR1 is ENHRY and CDR2 SYGVKD. The CDR3 spans 13 residues. The V gene lost 4 bases and the J gene lost 4 bases, with 8 bases spanning the gap. CDR3 region: CAISALDGNTIYF. CDR3 sequence (DNA): TGTGCCATCAGTGCCCTAGACGGAAACACCATATATTTT.

The chain has TRBV28 and TRBJ1-6; 8 nucleotides match TRBD1. Germline CDR1 and CDR2: MDHEN and SYDVKM. The CDR3 sequence is 13 residues long. Trimming removed 5 bases from V and 9 bases from J; junction bases left unmatched: 3. This CDR3 reads CASSVDRVSPLHF. For the CDR3, the DNA is TGTGCCAGCAGTGTGGACAGGGTTTCACCCCTCCACTTT.

The rearrangement joins TRBV4-3 to TRBJ2-3, with TRBD2 identical over 7 bases. Trimming at V came to 1 base and at J to 5 bases, leaving 0 bases not matched to a gene. Germline V lookup: CDR1 LGHNA, CDR2 YSLEER. The CDR3 extends over 13 amino acids. CDR3 protein: CASSQGEGDTQYF. The CDR3 DNA is TGCGCCAGCAGCCAAGGGGAGGGAGATACGCAGTATTTT.

This chain links TRBV7-2 with TRBJ2-1; D remains unclear. Per the germline V gene, CDR1 is SGHTA and CDR2 is FQGNSA. CDR3 length: 17 amino acids. The V gene lost 3 bases and the J gene lost 7 bases, with 22 bases spanning the gap. In DNA, the CDR3 is TGTGCCAGCAGCTTGGCGGCAATATTCAGCGTCGGTAATGAGCAGTTCTTC. This codes for CASSLAAIFSVGNEQFF.

This rearrangement joins TRBV19 to TRBJ2-7; 7 bases map to TRBD1. The length of the CDR3 is 14 residues. The V gene's germline CDR1 is LNHDA and CDR2 SQIVND (reference sequence). Germline trimming cut 4 bases from V and 3 bases from J; bases unmatched to any gene: 6. This CDR3 reads CASSSPGQNYEQYF. The CDR3 DNA follows: TGTGCCAGTAGTAGCCCGGGACAGAACTACGAGCAGTACTTC.

In the case of this clone: Other DNA sequences in the same sample also yield this CDR3. The chain uses TRBV28 and TRBJ2-3, with TRBD1 as a possible D gene (5 bases). The CDR3 covers 14 residues. Trimming took 5 bases from V and 6 from J, leaving 15 bases between them. Germline CDR1 reads MDHEN; CDR2 reads SYDVKM. The CDR3, as DNA: TGTGCCAGCAGTATAGGGGATCCTTTCGATACGCAGTATTTT. The encoded protein is CASSIGDPFDTQYF.

This chain links TRBV10-1 with TRBJ1-1, with TRBD1 matching 12 bases. Trimming took 4 bases from V and 4 from J; bases not matched to a gene: 7. Germline assignment: CDR1 WNHNN and CDR2 SYGVQD (reference sequence). CDR3 length: 16 residues. DNA of the CDR3: TGCGCCAGCAGTGGGGGACAGGGGGCCGGGGGCACTGAAGCTTTCTTT. This gives the protein CASSGGQGAGGTEAFF.

This chain uses TRBV19 with TRBJ2-3; D gene unclear. Trimming shortened V by 4 bases and J by 1 base, and 9 bases separated the two germline ends. Germline CDR1 reads LNHDA; CDR2 reads SQIVND (reference sequence). This CDR3 region has 14 residues. CDR3 coding DNA: TGTGCCAGTAGTAGGGCGGCTCGCACAGATACGCAGTATTTT. Protein product: CASSRAARTDTQYF.

The rearrangement joins TRBV5-1 to TRBJ2-3, with D uncertain. Deletions cut 0 bases from V and 2 bases from J, with 7 bases between. The CDR3 is 14 amino acids. Germline V lookup: CDR1 SGHRS, CDR2 YFSETQ. The CDR3 coding sequence is TGCGCCAGCAGCTTGGGACATAACACAGATACGCAGTATTTT. Protein product: CASSLGHNTDTQYF.

This sequence joins TRBV11-2 and TRBJ2-3, with D possibly TRBD2 on 6 matching bases. The CDR3 totals 17 residues. V was shortened by 1 base and J by 1 base, with 15 bases between the two germline ends. Germline CDR1 SGHAT, CDR2 FQNNGV. CDR3 sequence reads: CASSLVSAGIGTDTQYF. Here the CDR3 DNA reads TGTGCCAGCAGCTTAGTCTCGGCGGGGATCGGCACAGATACGCAGTATTTT.

This chain uses TRBV28 with TRBJ2-7, with D perhaps matching TRBD2 (6 bases). This CDR3 spans 17 amino acids. Trimming took 4 bases from V and 3 from J, leaving 22 bases between them. In germline, CDR1 is MDHEN, CDR2 SYDVKM. CDR3 bases: TGTGCCAGCAGTTACCCCTGGCGGGGACGTTCCTTCTACGAGCAGTACTTC. Translating it yields CASSYPWRGRSFYEQYF.

This chain uses TRBV12-5 with TRBJ1-5; D uncertain. Deletions cut 6 bases from V and 3 bases from J, with 9 bases between. CDR3 size: 13 residues. The germline gives CDR1 LGHNT, CDR2 FRNRAP. Here the CDR3 reads CASGIWINQPQHF. The CDR3 DNA reads TGTGCTAGTGGCATATGGATCAATCAGCCCCAGCATTTT.

The CDR3 protein is CASSLPLNTGELFF. DNA for the CDR3: TGTGCCAGCAGTTTGCCACTGAACACCGGGGAGCTGTTTTTT. The chain is built from TRBV28 and TRBJ2-2; no clear D gene. There are 14 residues in the CDR3. From germline, CDR1 is MDHEN and CDR2 SYDVKM. The ends were cut back, 3 bases at V and 1 base at J, with 6 bases in the middle.

CDR3: CASSTGTGGEGKLFF. For the CDR3, the DNA is TGTGCCAGCAGCACCGGGACAGGAGGGGAAGGAAAACTGTTTTTT. The chain couples TRBV7-9 to TRBJ1-4; 8 bases agree with TRBD1. CDR3 length equals 15 residues. V shed 5 bases and J 10 bases; nucleotides not matched to a gene: 12. Germline values: CDR1 SEHNR, CDR2 FQNEAQ (reference sequence).

The rearrangement uses TRBV7-2 and TRBJ2-5, with unresolved D. This CDR3 contains 14 residues. Per the germline V gene, CDR1 is SGHTA and CDR2 is FQGNSA. Trimming pared 3 bases from V and 1 base from J, leaving 9 bases between. The CDR3 here is CASSLVSIQETQYF. Written as DNA, the CDR3 is TGTGCCAGCAGCTTGGTCAGCATCCAAGAGACCCAGTACTTC.

CDR3 sequence: CASNIGGQGRSTQYF. In nucleotides, the CDR3 is TGTGCCAGCAACATTGGGGGACAGGGCAGATCTACGCAGTATTTT. This rearrangement joins TRBV11-3 to TRBJ2-3, with 9 positions matching TRBD1. The trim removed 7 bases at V and 8 bases at J, leaving 13 bases unmatched. Germline CDR1 reads SGHNT; CDR2 reads YENEEA. The CDR3 runs to 15 residues.

This clone is a singleton in its sample. The V and J genes are TRBV12-2 and TRBJ1-1; TRBD1 is the table's D call and was not checked against the DNA. TRBV12-2 is a pseudogene segment. This CDR3 comprises 14 residues. CDR3: CASRPEDRGPEAFF. CDR3 nucleotides: TGTGCAAGTCGCCCAGAGGACAGGGGACCTGAAGCTTTCTTT.

V and J are TRBV7-2 and TRBJ2-2; 10 bases align to TRBD1. The germline gives CDR1 SGHTA, CDR2 FQGNSA. The V and J ends lost 5 bases and 0 bases, in that order; junction bases with no gene match: 9. The CDR3 runs to 18 residues. CDR3 nucleotide sequence: TGTGCCAGCAGCCCTACCCCGACAGGGGGCGCGAACACCGGGGAGCTGTTTTTT. Protein product: CASSPTPTGGANTGELFF.

The rearrangement links TRBV19 to TRBJ1-1; D call uncertain. V lost 3 bases, J lost 0 bases, and 8 bases lay in between. CDR3 size: 14 residues. Germline CDR1 and CDR2: LNHDA and SQIVND (reference sequence). The CDR3 here is CASSIQRMNTEAFF. CDR3 DNA sequence: TGTGCCAGTAGTATTCAAAGGATGAACACTGAAGCTTTCTTT.

The chain couples TRBV11-2 to TRBJ2-6; 7 bases map to TRBD2. Germline CDR1 SGHAT, CDR2 FQNNGV. The J segment lost 1 base and the V segment lost 1 base, leaving 4 bases of the junction unmatched. The CDR3 loop spans 17 amino acids. Here the CDR3 DNA reads TGTGCCAGCAGCTTAGCTCAGGGAGGGTCTGGGGCCAACGTCCTGACTTTC. It yields the protein CASSLAQGGSGANVLTF.

This clone was observed once. The V and J genes are TRBV6-1 and TRBJ2-7; TRBD1 matches 7 bases. This CDR3 contains 16 residues. The V gene's germline CDR1 is MNHNS and CDR2 SASEGT. Unmatched junction bases numbered 9, after V lost 3 bases and J lost 1 base. The CDR3 region has the DNA TGTGCCAGCAGTGAGGGATTATGGGACAGTTCCTACGAGCAGTACTTC. Translating gives CASSEGLWDSSYEQYF.

The chain is built from TRBV11-2 and TRBJ2-7; 7 positions match TRBD2. Germline trimming cut 4 bases from V and 5 bases from J; bases unmatched to any gene: 14. The CDR3 is 16 residues long. Germline CDR1 is SGHAT and CDR2 is FQNNGV. The CDR3 loop is CASSSYMVGGNHEQYF. For the CDR3, the DNA is TGTGCCAGCAGCTCCTATATGGTGGGAGGGAACCACGAGCAGTACTTC.

The table lists this clone with a count of one. The genes are TRBV24-1 and TRBJ1-5; TRBD1 is a possible D gene (5 bases). CDR1 is KGHDR and CDR2 is SFDVKD in the germline V gene. The V end lost 4 bases, the J end lost 4 bases, and 13 bases lay between the germline ends. The CDR3 is 15 amino acids. The CDR3 nucleotides read TGTGCCACCAGTGACCCTGGGACGGCTAATCAGCCCCAGCATTTT. This codes for CATSDPGTANQPQHF.

As DNA, the CDR3 is TGTGCCAGCACTCGCTTGGGGACTAGCGGGTCGAGCTCCTACAATGAGCAGTTCTTC. Translated, it gives CASTRLGTSGSSSYNEQFF. The rearrangement joins TRBV27 to TRBJ2-1; 12 bases match TRBD2. In germline, CDR1 is MNHEY, CDR2 SMNVEV (reference sequence). V dropped 7 bases and J dropped 0; count of bases not matched to a gene: 13. The CDR3 runs 19 residues.

The CDR3 protein is CASSRVRGPNTGELFF. CDR3 in DNA: TGTGCCAGCAGCAGAGTCAGGGGACCGAACACCGGGGAGCTGTTTTTT. The chain links TRBV11-2 to TRBJ2-2, with D possibly matching TRBD1 (6 bases). With 5 bases removed from V and 0 bases from J, the gap between germline ends came to 13 bases. Germline V gene lookup returns CDR1 SGHAT and CDR2 FQNNGV. The CDR3 is made up of 16 amino acids. The variable domain in full, completed from reference TRBV11-2 and TRBJ2-2, reads EAGVAQSPRYKIIEKRQSVAFWCNPISGHATLYWYQQILGQGPKLLIQFQNNGVVDDSQLPKDRFSAERLKGVDSTLKIQPAKLEDSAVYLCASSRVRGPNTGELFFGEGSRLTVL.

The chain uses TRBV9 and TRBJ2-7; 9 bases are shared with TRBD1. Trimming cost V 2 bases and J 6 bases; bases outside gene matches: 6. Looked up from germline, CDR1 is SGDLS and CDR2 is YYNGEE. The CDR3 runs to 14 residues. The CDR3 bases are TGTGCCAGCAGCGTTGGGACAGGGCTCACCGAGCAGTACTTC. Amino acids: CASSVGTGLTEQYF.

The rearrangement links TRBV5-5 to TRBJ2-7; TRBD1 or TRBD2 may be the D gene (6 bases each). With 7 bases removed from V and 3 bases from J, the gap between germline ends came to 17 bases. Germline CDR1 reads SGHKS; CDR2 reads YYEKEE (reference sequence). The CDR3 loop spans 14 amino acids. CDR3 loop: CASGLTGARYEQYF. The DNA of the CDR3 is TGTGCCAGCGGCCTTACGGGGGCCCGCTACGAGCAGTACTTC.

CDR3 in DNA: TGTGCCAGCAGCCCACAGGGTCGGGAGACCCAGTACTTC. Translation gives CASSPQGRETQYF. This chain links TRBV5-6 with TRBJ2-5; TRBD1 might be the D (6 bases). This CDR3 has 13 amino acids. V lost 4 bases and J 5 bases, leaving 12 bases between the germline ends. Germline CDR1 and CDR2: SGHDT and YYEEEE. Looking up the rest from reference TRBV5-6 and TRBJ2-5 gives the full variable domain: DAGVTQSPTHLIKTRGQQVTLRCSPKSGHDTVSWYQQALGQGPQFIFQYYEEEERQRGNFPDRFSGHQFPNYSSELNVNALLLGDSALYLCASSPQGRETQYFGPGTRLLVL.

The chain employs TRBV29-1 and TRBJ1-1; 7 bases align to TRBD1. V shed 7 bases and J 3 bases; nucleotides not matched to a gene: 8. Germline V gives CDR1 SQVTM, CDR2 ANQGSEA. The CDR3 is 13 residues long. The CDR3, as DNA: TGCAGCGCGTTTGGGGACAGTTACACTGAAGCTTTCTTT. Translation: CSAFGDSYTEAFF.

The rearrangement links TRBV7-2 to TRBJ2-7; D is ambiguous. Trimming took off 6 bases at V and 1 base at J, with 13 bases between the two ends. Germline V gene sequence: CDR1 SGHTA, CDR2 FQGNSA. The CDR3 covers 14 residues. CDR3 in amino acids: CASRLQFKSYEQYF. CDR3 DNA: TGTGCCAGCAGGCTTCAGTTTAAGTCCTACGAGCAGTACTTC.